This section outlines one TCR beta chain sequence together with its context. What it recognizes is unknown. These data belong to a study of Ad26.COV2.S vaccination and SARS-CoV-2 variants. The study, taken as a whole, reports: Following vaccination, spike-specific CD8+ and CD4+ T cell responses reportedly exhibited substantial breadth.

Regarding treatment: 15 to 20 received Ad26.COV2.S at low or high dose, single or two shots; roughly 5 received placebo; per-sample allocation not given. Samples came from day 63 after the first vaccine or placebo injection. Wuhan-strain spike was delivered by a replication-incompetent Ad26 vector. TCRdb keeps only in-frame clones here, not all; method: immunoSEQ multiplex PCR. This table has 200,000 to 300,000 clones, around 90% appearing once. Between the trimmed V and J ends, which lost 4 bases and 5 bases, there was a span of 15 bases. This CDR3 spans 15 amino acids. Germline loops: CDR1 SGHVS, CDR2 FQNEAQ.

This specimen was peripheral blood, taken in a trial of Ad26.COV2.S vaccine versus placebo. The origin of this receptor is a person between 18 and 65 years old who received the Ad26.COV2.S COVID-19 vaccine or a placebo. V usage is TRBV7-8 and J usage is TRBJ2-1; D possibly corresponds to TRBD2 (5 bases). Written as DNA, the CDR3 is TGTGCCAGCAGCTCTAACGGGATTCCCGACAATGAGCAGTTCTTC. It specifies CASSSNGIPDNEQFF.